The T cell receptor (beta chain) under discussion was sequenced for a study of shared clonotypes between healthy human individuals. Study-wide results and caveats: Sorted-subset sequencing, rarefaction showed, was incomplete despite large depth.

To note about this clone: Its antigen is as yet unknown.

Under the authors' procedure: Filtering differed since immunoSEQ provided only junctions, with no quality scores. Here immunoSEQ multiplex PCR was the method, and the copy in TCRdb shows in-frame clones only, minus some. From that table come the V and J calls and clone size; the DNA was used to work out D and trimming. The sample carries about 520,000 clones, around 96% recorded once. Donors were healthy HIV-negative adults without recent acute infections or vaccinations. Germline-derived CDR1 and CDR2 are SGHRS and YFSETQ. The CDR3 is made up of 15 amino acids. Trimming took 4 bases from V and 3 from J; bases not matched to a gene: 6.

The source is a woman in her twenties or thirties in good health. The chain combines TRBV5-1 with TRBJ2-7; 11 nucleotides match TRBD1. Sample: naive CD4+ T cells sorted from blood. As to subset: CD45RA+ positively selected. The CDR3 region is CASSLSGTGGYEQYF. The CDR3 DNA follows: TGCGCCAGCAGCCTATCCGGGACAGGGGGCTACGAGCAGTACTTC.